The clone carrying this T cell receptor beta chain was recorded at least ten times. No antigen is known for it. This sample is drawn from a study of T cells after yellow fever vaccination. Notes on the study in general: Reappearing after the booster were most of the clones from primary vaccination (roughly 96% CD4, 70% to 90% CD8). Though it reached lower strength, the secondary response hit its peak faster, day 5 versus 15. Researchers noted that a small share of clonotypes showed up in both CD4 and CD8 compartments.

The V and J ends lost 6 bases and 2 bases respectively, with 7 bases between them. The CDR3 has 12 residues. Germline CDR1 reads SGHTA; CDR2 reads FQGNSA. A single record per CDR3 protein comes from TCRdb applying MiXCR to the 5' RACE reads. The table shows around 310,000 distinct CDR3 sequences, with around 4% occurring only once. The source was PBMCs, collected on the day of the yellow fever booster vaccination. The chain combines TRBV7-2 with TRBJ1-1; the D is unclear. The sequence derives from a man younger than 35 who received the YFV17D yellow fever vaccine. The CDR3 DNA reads TGTGCCAGCAGGGATCCAAACACTGAAGCTTTCTTT. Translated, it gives CASRDPNTEAFF.